These 17 T cell receptor beta chains originate from one sample sequenced in a study of cytomegalovirus exposure and HLA in healthy donors. Primers: 60 Vbeta forward and 13 Jbeta reverse. Some clones are missing from TCRdb's copy, which holds only in-frame ones; the method was immunoSEQ multiplex PCR. The profile shows tens of thousands of clones, roughly 80% of them singletons. Sequenced input: PBMCs. The receptor source for this set is a girl aged 2 to 9 in good health and CMV-seropositive.

The gene calls are TRBV6-5 and TRBJ2-7; a possible D gene is TRBD2 (5 bases). Germline V gene data show CDR1 as MNHEY and CDR2 as SVGAGI. The ends were cut back, 5 bases at V and 3 bases at J, with 14 bases in the middle. The CDR3 is made up of 14 amino acids. The CDR3 reads CASSALGRGYEQYF. The CDR3 DNA sequence: TGTGCCAGCAGTGCCCTGGGGAGAGGCTACGAGCAGTACTTC.

The chain uses TRBV25-1 and TRBJ1-5; no definite D call. Germline assignment: CDR1 MGHDK and CDR2 SYGVNS. The CDR3 covers 13 residues. Trimming shortened V by 6 bases and J by 6 bases, and 12 bases separated the two germline ends. DNA for the CDR3: TGTGCCAGCAGAGGGCCGGGAGTTCAGCCCCAGCATTTT. Its protein is CASRGPGVQPQHF.

The chain employs TRBV25-1 and TRBJ1-2; D is uncertain. Germline V CDR1 and CDR2: MGHDK, SYGVNS. This CDR3 spans 13 amino acids. V was clipped by 1 base and J by 8 bases, with 11 bases between them. The CDR3 spells CASSESPTRGYTF. The CDR3, as DNA: TGTGCCAGCAGTGAATCGCCGACACGAGGCTACACCTTC.

This sequence joins TRBV4-2 and TRBJ2-7, with D unresolved. The V end was cut by 2 bases, the J end by 0 bases, with 11 bases between. The CDR3 is 15 amino acids. Germline V lookup: CDR1 LGHNA, CDR2 YNFKEQ. CDR3: CASSQLTRLSYEQYF. The CDR3 nucleotides are TGTGCCAGCAGCCAACTGACTCGCCTCTCCTACGAGCAGTACTTC.

V is TRBV4-1 and J is TRBJ2-3, with 11 bases matching TRBD2. V trimming: 5 bases; J trimming: 4 bases; junction bases outside the gene matches: 11. Germline loops: CDR1 MGHRA, CDR2 YSYEKL. The CDR3 sequence is 17 residues long. The CDR3 is CASSDILAGVRADTQYF. In nucleotides, the CDR3 is TGCGCCAGCAGCGACATACTAGCGGGAGTTCGGGCAGATACGCAGTATTTT.

This CDR3 reads CASSDTGNTEAFF. The CDR3, as DNA: TGTGCCAGTAGTGATACAGGAAACACTGAAGCTTTCTTT. The chain joins TRBV19 to TRBJ1-1; a weak D match, TRBD1 (5 bases). V lost 5 bases to trimming and J lost 2 bases, with 9 bases between them. Germline CDR1 is LNHDA and CDR2 is SQIVND (reference sequence). This CDR3 is 13 amino acids long.

The chain is built from TRBV28 and TRBJ2-6; 9 bases fit TRBD1. CDR1 is MDHEN, CDR2 SYDVKM, per germline. V shed 6 bases, J shed 0 bases, and the junction held 3 bases outside the gene matches. This CDR3 has 16 amino acids. CDR3 sequence reads: CASRTGGSSGANVLTF. CDR3 sequence (DNA): TGTGCCAGCAGGACAGGGGGAAGCTCTGGGGCCAACGTCCTGACTTTC.

The chain carries TRBV18 and TRBJ2-7; possibly TRBD1 for D (6 bases). V dropped 2 bases and J dropped 4 bases, with 15 bases sitting between them. CDR1 KGHSH and CDR2 LQKENI come from the germline V gene. The CDR3 spans 15 residues. The CDR3 DNA is TGTGCCAGCTCACCAATTTCCCAGGGGAATTACGAGCAGTACTTC. It is translated as CASSPISQGNYEQYF.

The gene calls are TRBV28 and TRBJ1-5; 8 bases agree with TRBD1. Germline V gene sequence: CDR1 MDHEN, CDR2 SYDVKM. The trim removed 5 bases at V and 8 bases at J, leaving 8 bases unmatched. The CDR3 runs 14 residues. For the CDR3, the DNA is TGTGCCAGCAGTCGCCGCAGGGACAGGAAGCCCCAGCATTTT. This sequence encodes CASSRRRDRKPQHF.

This clone was recorded only once. The V and J genes are TRBV29-1 and TRBJ2-7; D is perhaps TRBD1 (5 bases). This CDR3 region has 13 residues. The V gene lost 6 bases and the J gene lost 2 bases, with 14 bases spanning the gap. Germline loops: CDR1 SQVTM, CDR2 ANQGSEA. CDR3 loop: CSVETGSPYEQYF. Here the CDR3 DNA reads TGCAGCGTCGAAACAGGCAGTCCCTACGAGCAGTACTTC.

J is TRBJ2-7 and V is TRBV28; D is uncertain. The CDR3 spans 11 residues. Germline CDR1 MDHEN, CDR2 SYDVKM. Trimming removed 6 bases at V and 5 bases at J, with 8 bases between. CDR3 in DNA: TGTGCCAGCAGACGTTGGCACGAGCAGTACTTC. Translating gives CASRRWHEQYF.

The table lists this clone with a count of one. The chain has TRBV2 and TRBJ2-1; 13 positions match TRBD2. CDR1 and CDR2 from the germline V gene are SNHLY and FYNNEI. V dropped 9 bases and J dropped 6; count of bases not matched to a gene: 2. The CDR3 runs to 13 residues. CDR3 nucleotides: TGTGCCAGGGGACTAGCGGGGACCAATGAGCAGTTCTTC. Amino acids: CARGLAGTNEQFF.

This clone has only one observation. The chain recombines TRBV7-9 with TRBJ2-2; D remains unclear. CDR1 is SEHNR, CDR2 FQNEAQ, per germline (reference sequence). The CDR3 sequence is 14 residues long. V was trimmed by 1 base and J by 5 bases, leaving 8 bases between them. CDR3 residues: CASSLGAQTGELFF. CDR3 bases: TGTGCCAGCAGCTTAGGGGCTCAGACCGGGGAGCTGTTTTTT. The variable domain in full, completed from reference TRBV7-9 and TRBJ2-2, reads DTGVSQNPRHKITKRGQNVTFRCDPISEHNRLYWYRQTLGQGPEFLTYFQNEAQLEKSRLLSDRFSAERPKGSFSTLEIQRTEQGDSAMYLCASSLGAQTGELFFGEGSRLTVL.

The genes are TRBV29-1 and TRBJ2-1; 9 nucleotides agree with TRBD2. V shed 6 bases and J 0 bases; nucleotides not matched to a gene: 12. The CDR3 spans 17 residues. The germline gives CDR1 SQVTM, CDR2 ANQGSEA. The CDR3 is CSVRKLAGPSSYNEQFF. The CDR3 coding sequence is TGCAGCGTACGAAAGCTAGCGGGGCCCAGCTCCTACAATGAGCAGTTCTTC.

The CDR3 loop reads CASSPGDRDNYGYTF. CDR3 bases: TGTGCCAGCAGCCCCGGGGACAGAGATAACTATGGCTACACCTTC. The genes are TRBV5-6 and TRBJ1-2; 7 nucleotides align to TRBD1. CDR3 length: 15 amino acids. The germline gives CDR1 SGHDT, CDR2 YYEEEE. With 4 bases clipped from V and 1 base from J, the junction kept 7 bases outside the gene matches. Combining the CDR3 with reference TRBV5-6 and TRBJ1-2 gives the whole variable domain DAGVTQSPTHLIKTRGQQVTLRCSPKSGHDTVSWYQQALGQGPQFIFQYYEEEERQRGNFPDRFSGHQFPNYSSELNVNALLLGDSALYLCASSPGDRDNYGYTFGSGTRLTVV.

V gene TRBV13 combines with J gene TRBJ2-7, with 7 bases that match TRBD2. Trimming took 1 base from V and 4 from J; bases not matched to a gene: 13. This CDR3 is 17 amino acids long. Germline CDR1 PRHDT, CDR2 FYEKMQ (reference sequence). The CDR3: CASSLAARGVGPYEQYF. For the CDR3, the DNA is TGTGCCAGCAGCTTAGCGGCTCGGGGGGTGGGGCCATACGAGCAGTACTTC.

The chain links TRBV5-1 to TRBJ2-7; no clear D. V was cut by 1 base and J by 9 bases, with 17 bases left in between. In germline, CDR1 is SGHRS, CDR2 YFSETQ. The CDR3 is 14 amino acids. The chain's CDR3 is CASSLMSDNDGQYF. The CDR3 nucleotides are TGCGCCAGCAGCTTGATGTCCGACAATGATGGGCAGTACTTC.